This T cell receptor (beta chain) stems from a study of blood T cell repertoires in COVID-19 (dated by TCRdb to the early 2020s). About the study as a whole: The collaborator samples originated in the United States, Italy and Spain and spanned the acute and convalescent phases of COVID-19. The prospective study material was composed of cDNA or gDNA derived from T cells, B-cell-depleted T cells, or PBMCs. Deeply sampled blood TCRbeta repertoires from subjects exposed to, actively infected with, or recovered from COVID-19 were included in the dataset. The repertoires were made available in a free public database intended to serve as a resource for research on the immune response to SARS-CoV-2. The samples were drawn from the first 160 participants of the ongoing ImmuneRACE study and from 1,200 or so subjects provided by 6 global collaborators. The sample metadata nearly always contained a de-identified subject ID, COVID-19 status, age in years and sex. Where available, HLA class I and class II types were obtained from metadata supplied by the sample provider rather than from assay-based typing. General conclusions and limits of the study: How much clinical and demographic metadata was included differed by source and by participant, and the metadata was provided uncurated.

In the prospective study, participants were about 18 to 95 years old, resided in around 25 geographic areas of the United States, and were enrolled through a virtual design. In the prospective study, cohorts were assigned on the basis of participant-reported clinical history obtained from a screening survey and a study questionnaire. Recovered participants in ImmuneRACE Cohort 3 were defined as having two consecutive negative NP/OP PCR tests, clearance from a healthcare professional, or resolution of symptoms. Mobile phlebotomists in the prospective study collected whole blood, serum and a nasopharyngeal or oropharyngeal swab from every participant. Additional blood draws and questionnaires over an approximately two-month period could optionally be provided by prospective study participants. Prospective study blood samples were shipped either frozen or at room temperature before DNA extraction.

Sequences LGHNT (CDR1) and FRNRAP (CDR2) are obtained from the germline V gene. The junction shows trimming of 8 bases on V and 6 bases on J, and the gene matches do not reach 1 base of it. Taken from cysteine to phenylalanine, the CDR3 has 11 residues. Solely the CDR3 DNA is kept, with 33 bases framed from the first base. Of note for this clone: The clone's antigen remains unknown. No quality values exist for individual bases; no much larger clone is one base distant.

TCRbeta CDR3 regions were amplified from genomic DNA using the immunoSEQ Assay, a bias-controlled multiplex PCR. The paper's processing steps were these. The number of nucleated cells in each sample was estimated by amplification of reference gene primers within the assay. To quantify the absolute abundance of each unique TCRbeta CDR3 rearrangement, sequence reads were collapsed and filtered. For each sample, productive Simpson clonality was calculated as the square root of Simpson's diversity index across productive rearrangements. TCRdb provides this immuneACCESS table in a form limited to in-frame rearrangements. Some clones are lacking; in checked studies, under half of them reflect an unresolved V gene, and why the rest are absent is not known. V and J calls and clone size are copied from that table; D and trimming were computed from the DNA. The sample has about 400,000 clones on record, around 92% of them singletons. Less than 2% of the sample is in the top ten clones.

Material for sequencing was PBMCs or T cells enriched from blood (not recorded which). The chain is made from TRBV12-5 and TRBJ1-2, with 9 bases matching TRBD1. This TCR was sampled from a woman aged 30 to 39 who had recovered from COVID-19. The CDR3 protein sequence reads: CASTGGDGYTF. DNA sequence: TGTGCTAGTACAGGGGGCGATGGCTACACCTTC.